What follows describes a single T cell receptor beta chain. Its matching antigen is unknown. The entry originates in a study of shared clonotypes between healthy human individuals. The CDR3 sequence is 13 residues long. Germline CDR1 reads SGHVS; CDR2 reads FNYEAQ. Trimming took 5 bases from V and 2 from J, leaving 10 bases between them. Study observations and caveats: Sampling included only blood; tissue repertoires likely differ. Sequencing depth was a factor that was expected to affect clonotype sharing among donors. Enrolling few donors narrowed the genetic and exposure-history diversity that was represented.

Produced via immunoSEQ multiplex PCR; TCRdb's table is partial and in-frame only. The sample records over a million clones, approximately 80% being singletons. This receptor was taken from a man between 18 and 35 years old in good health. Some clones in this sample may be carry-over from other donors' samples. V gene TRBV7-6 combines with J gene TRBJ2-7, with D hard to call. The sample comprised memory CD4+ T cells from PBMCs. Stated subset: CD45RA-negative fraction. CDR3 loop: CASSPTPAYEQYF. The CDR3 region has the DNA TGTGCCAGCAGCCCCACCCCAGCCTACGAGCAGTACTTC.